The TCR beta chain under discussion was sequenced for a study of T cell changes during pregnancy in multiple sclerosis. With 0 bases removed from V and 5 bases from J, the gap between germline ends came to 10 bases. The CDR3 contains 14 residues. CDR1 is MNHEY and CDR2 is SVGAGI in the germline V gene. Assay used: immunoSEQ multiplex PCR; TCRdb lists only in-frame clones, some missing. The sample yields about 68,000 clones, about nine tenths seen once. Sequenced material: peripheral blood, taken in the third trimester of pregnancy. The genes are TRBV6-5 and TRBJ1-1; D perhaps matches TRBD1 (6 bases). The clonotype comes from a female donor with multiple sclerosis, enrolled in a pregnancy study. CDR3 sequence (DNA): TGTGCCAGCAGTTACTCCCTCGGGACAACTGAAGCTTTCTTT. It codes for CASSYSLGTTEAFF.